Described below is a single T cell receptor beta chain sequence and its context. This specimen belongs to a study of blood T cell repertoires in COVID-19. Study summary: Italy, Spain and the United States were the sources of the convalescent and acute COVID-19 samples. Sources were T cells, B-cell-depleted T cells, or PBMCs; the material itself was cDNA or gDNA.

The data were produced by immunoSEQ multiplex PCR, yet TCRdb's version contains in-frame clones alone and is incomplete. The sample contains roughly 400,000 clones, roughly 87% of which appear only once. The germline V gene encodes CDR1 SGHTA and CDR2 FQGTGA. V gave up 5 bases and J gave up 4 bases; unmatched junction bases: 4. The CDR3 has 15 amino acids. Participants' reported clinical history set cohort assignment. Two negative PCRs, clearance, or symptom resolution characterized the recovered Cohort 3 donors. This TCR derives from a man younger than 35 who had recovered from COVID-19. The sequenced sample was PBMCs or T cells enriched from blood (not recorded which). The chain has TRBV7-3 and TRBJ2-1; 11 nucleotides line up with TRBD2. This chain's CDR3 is CASSPTSGSYNEQFF. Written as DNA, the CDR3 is TGTGCCAGCAGCCCTACTAGCGGGAGTTACAATGAGCAGTTCTTC.